The T cell receptor (beta chain) under discussion was sequenced for a study of blood T cells in healthy people across ages. Every participating donor contributed 8.5 to 10 milliliters of peripheral blood through a draw. The second PCR ran roughly 7 to 11 cycles with a sample-barcoded 5' primer and J-beta primers. Every molecule of cDNA carried a tag from a template-switch adaptor with 12 random nucleotides. TCRdb independently ran MiXCR on the 5' RACE reads; one entry per CDR3 protein. The sample holds around 1,000,000 distinct CDR3 sequences; roughly a quarter are singletons and the top ten take around 0.75%. These same records also appear under a second study, on T cells of mothers and their children. As reported in that work: M1S, a second-PCR primer, added sample barcodes and 2-4 random nucleotides.

Sequenced sample: blood. The TCR was taken from a girl aged 2 to 9 in good health.

The CDR3 nucleotides read TGTGCCAGCAGCCCTGACAGGGGAGCAGTCTCAGAGACCCAGTACTTC. Translation gives CASSPDRGAVSETQYF. The chain couples TRBV11-3 to TRBJ2-5; 8 nucleotides align to TRBD1. Germline-derived CDR1 and CDR2 are SGHNT and YENEEA. With 5 bases clipped from V and 4 bases from J, the junction kept 12 bases outside the gene matches. The CDR3 covers 16 residues.